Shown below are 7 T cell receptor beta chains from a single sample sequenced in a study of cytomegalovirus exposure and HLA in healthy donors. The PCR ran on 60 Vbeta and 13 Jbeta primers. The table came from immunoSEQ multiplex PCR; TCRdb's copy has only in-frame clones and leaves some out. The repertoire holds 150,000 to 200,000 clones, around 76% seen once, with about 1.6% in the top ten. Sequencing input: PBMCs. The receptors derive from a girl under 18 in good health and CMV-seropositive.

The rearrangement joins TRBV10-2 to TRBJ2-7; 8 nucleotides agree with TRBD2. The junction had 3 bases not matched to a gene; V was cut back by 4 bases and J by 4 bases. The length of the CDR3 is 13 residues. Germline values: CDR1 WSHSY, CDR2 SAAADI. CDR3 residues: CASSASGFYEQYF. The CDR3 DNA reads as TGCGCCAGCAGTGCTAGCGGGTTTTACGAGCAGTACTTC.

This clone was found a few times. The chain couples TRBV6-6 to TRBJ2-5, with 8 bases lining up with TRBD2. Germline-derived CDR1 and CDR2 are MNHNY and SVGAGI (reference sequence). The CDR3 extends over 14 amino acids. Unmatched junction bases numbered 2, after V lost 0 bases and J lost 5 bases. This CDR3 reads CASSYSPGGETQYF. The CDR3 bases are TGTGCCAGCAGTTACTCCCCGGGAGGGGAGACCCAGTACTTC.

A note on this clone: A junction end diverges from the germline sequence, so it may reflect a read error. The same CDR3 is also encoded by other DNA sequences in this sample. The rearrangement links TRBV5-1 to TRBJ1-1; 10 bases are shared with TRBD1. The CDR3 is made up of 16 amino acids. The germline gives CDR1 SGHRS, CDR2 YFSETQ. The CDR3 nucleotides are TGCGCCAGCAGCATCGGGACAGGGGCGCTGAACACTGAGGCTTTCTTT. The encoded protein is CASSIGTGALNTEAFF.

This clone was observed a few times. The CDR3 DNA is TGCGCCAGCAGCTTTTCCGGGACTAGCTCCTACAATGAGCAGTTCTTC. Residues: CASSFSGTSSYNEQFF. The rearrangement joins TRBV5-1 to TRBJ2-1; 8 bases align to TRBD2. Germline loops: CDR1 SGHRS, CDR2 YFSETQ. The CDR3 extends over 16 amino acids. J gave up 0 bases and V 2 bases, and 4 bases lay outside the gene matches.

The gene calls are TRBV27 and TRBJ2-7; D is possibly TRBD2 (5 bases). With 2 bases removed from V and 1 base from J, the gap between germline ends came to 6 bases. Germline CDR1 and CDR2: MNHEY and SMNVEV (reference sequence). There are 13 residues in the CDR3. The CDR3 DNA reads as TGTGCCAGCAGTTTAAGGGAGTCCTACGAGCAGTACTTC. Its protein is CASSLRESYEQYF.

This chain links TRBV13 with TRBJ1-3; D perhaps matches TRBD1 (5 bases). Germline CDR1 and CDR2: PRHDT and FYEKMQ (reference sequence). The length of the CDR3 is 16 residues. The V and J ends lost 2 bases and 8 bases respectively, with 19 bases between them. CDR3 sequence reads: CASSLIGAGEEDTIYF. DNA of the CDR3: TGTGCCAGCAGCTTAATAGGGGCGGGAGAAGAGGACACCATATATTTT.

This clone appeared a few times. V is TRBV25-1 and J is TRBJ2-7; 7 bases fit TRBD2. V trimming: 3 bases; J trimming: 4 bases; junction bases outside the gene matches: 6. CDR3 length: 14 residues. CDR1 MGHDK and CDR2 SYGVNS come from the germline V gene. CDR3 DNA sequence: TGTGCCAGCAGTGACAACGGGAGGATTTACGAGCAGTACTTC. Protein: CASSDNGRIYEQYF.